A selection of T cell receptor beta chains follows, all from one sample in a study of cytomegalovirus exposure and HLA in healthy donors. This table comes from immunoSEQ multiplex PCR, and its TCRdb copy is limited to in-frame clones, with some not included. The sample carries 200,000 to 250,000 clones, 75% to 85% recorded once. Sequenced material: PBMCs. These receptors were taken from a woman aged 40 to 55 in good health and CMV-seronegative. Both conserved end residues are part of each CDR3. D genes are given only for firm matches. Rows may omit the clone size; those that give it use once, few, many or a size class.

clone_size,d_call,j_call,v_call,cdr3_nt,cdr3_aa
NA,NA,TRBJ2-3,TRBV27,TGTGCCAGCAGTTTATCAACTAGCCCGACTCATACGCAGTATTTT,CASSLSTSPTHTQYF
few,TRBD2,TRBJ2-7,TRBV2,TGTGCCAGCTTTAGCGGGAGGACAAAAAACTCCTACGAGCAGTACTTC,CASFSGRTKNSYEQYF
NA,TRBD2,TRBJ2-1,TRBV4-1,TGCGCCAGCAGCCAAGATCTACTAGCGGGATACAATGAGCAGTTCTTC,CASSQDLLAGYNEQFF
once,NA,TRBJ2-3,TRBV28,TGTGCCAGCAGTTTCATGACTGGCAGGGGCACAGATACGCAGTATTTT,CASSFMTGRGTDTQYF
NA,NA,TRBJ1-1,TRBV6-5,TGTGCCAGCAGTTCTGGACAGATAACTGAAGCTTTCTTT,CASSSGQITEAFF
NA,TRBD2,TRBJ2-1,TRBV7-8,TGTGCCAGCACCCCACTAGCGGGCCTCCCTTATGCGGAGAATGAGCAGTTCTTC,CASTPLAGLPYAENEQFF
once,NA,TRBJ2-7,TRBV19,TGTGCCAGTAGTTTCCAGGGTACCAACGAGCAGTACTTC,CASSFQGTNEQYF
NA,TRBD2,TRBJ2-3,TRBV5-1,TGCGCCAGCAGCTTGGGGCTAGCGGGAAGCACAGATACGCAGTATTTT,CASSLGLAGSTDTQYF
NA,TRBD2,TRBJ2-3,TRBV5-1,TGCGCCAGCAGCTTGGGACGGGGGGGGCCCACAGATACGCAGTATTTT,CASSLGRGGPTDTQYF
NA,NA,TRBJ2-7,TRBV10-1,TGCGCCAGCAGTGAGAGTGGCGGCAACTCCTACGAGCAGTACTTC,CASSESGGNSYEQYF
few,NA,TRBJ2-7,TRBV6-4,TGTGCCAGCAGTGAGTCCGGGGAAAAGGGGCAGTACTTC,CASSESGEKGQYF
NA,TRBD1,TRBJ2-3,TRBV19,TGTGCCAGTAAGGCAGGGGGCTCGGGCACAGATACGCAGTATTTT,CASKAGGSGTDTQYF
NA,TRBD2,TRBJ2-3,TRBV10-1,TGCGCCAGCAAGCCTAGCGGGAGAGATACGCAGTATTTT,CASKPSGRDTQYF
once,TRBD2,TRBJ2-1,TRBV7-2,TGTGCCAGCAGCTCTCAACCGAGCGGGAGGGCCTACAATGAGCAGTTCTTC,CASSSQPSGRAYNEQFF
NA,NA,TRBJ1-5,TRBV28,TGTGCCAGCAGGACAGATTATAGCAATCAGCCCCAGCATTTT,CASRTDYSNQPQHF
NA,TRBD1,TRBJ1-5,TRBV11-1,TGTGCCAGCAGCTTACAGGGGGATCAGCCCCAGCATTTT,CASSLQGDQPQHF
NA,TRBD2,TRBJ2-7,TRBV29-1,TGCAGCGCCCGCACCGGGACTAGCGGGTCGGGCGAGCAGTACTTC,CSARTGTSGSGEQYF
NA,NA,TRBJ1-5,TRBV11-2,TGTGCCAGCAGCCCACAGGGAGATCAGCCCCAGCATTTT,CASSPQGDQPQHF
NA,NA,TRBJ2-3,TRBV4-1,TGCGCCAGCAGCCAAGATCCGGGTATAGATACGCAGTATTTT,CASSQDPGIDTQYF
NA,TRBD2,TRBJ2-3,TRBV6-1,TGTGCCAGCAGTGAAGCGCCTGGGACTAGCGGGAGGGCCTGGTATTTT,CASSEAPGTSGRAWYF
once,TRBD2,TRBJ2-7,TRBV27,TGTGCCACCCAGTTATTCGCGGGAGACCCCTCCTACGAGCAGTACTTC,CATQLFAGDPSYEQYF
NA,TRBD2,TRBJ2-7,TRBV5-4,TGTGCCAGCAGCTTTAGTCTAGCGGGAGGGCGGTACGAGCAGTACTTC,CASSFSLAGGRYEQYF
NA,NA,TRBJ1-4,TRBV25-1,TGTGCCAGCAGTCGTCTCCTCGGTGAAAAACTGTTTTTT,CASSRLLGEKLFF
NA,TRBD1,TRBJ1-5,TRBV18,TGTGCCAGCTCACCGGGACAGGGGGCTATGGGCCAGCCCCAGCATTTT,CASSPGQGAMGQPQHF
few,NA,TRBJ1-5,TRBV21-1,TGTGCCAGCCACAGGGGGCGCCTGGAGGATCAGCCCCAGCATTTT,CASHRGRLEDQPQHF
few,NA,TRBJ2-6,TRBV19,TGTGCCAGTAGTACCCCGACAGGGACTGACTTCTCTGGGGCCAACGTCCTGACTTTC,CASSTPTGTDFSGANVLTF
once,NA,TRBJ1-1,TRBV6-5,TGTGCCAGCACCCCTTACAGGGCTCTGAACACTGAAGCTTTCTTT,CASTPYRALNTEAFF
NA,NA,TRBJ1-5,TRBV19,TGTGCCAGTAGTCAGGGAACCCAGCCCCAGCATTTT,CASSQGTQPQHF
NA,NA,TRBJ1-5,TRBV2,TGTGCCAGCAGTGTCGAAGGGGTTGGCAATCAGCCCCAGCATTTT,CASSVEGVGNQPQHF
few,TRBD1,TRBJ2-7,TRBV28,TGTGCCAGCAGGAATTCCGGGACAGCCACCCCCGAGCAGTACTTC,CASRNSGTATPEQYF
NA,NA,TRBJ2-7,TRBV2,TGTGCCAGCAGTTTTAGCTCCTACGAGCAGTACTTC,CASSFSSYEQYF
NA,TRBD2,TRBJ2-1,TRBV7-3,TGTGCCAGCAGCTTACTAGCGGGAGTAGCCAATGAGCAGTTCTTC,CASSLLAGVANEQFF
NA,NA,TRBJ2-5,TRBV5-8,TGTGCCAGCAGCTTACATGAGACAGGGACTGGAGAGACCCAGTACTTC,CASSLHETGTGETQYF
NA,TRBD1,TRBJ2-5,TRBV11-2,TGTGCCAGCAGCCAGATAGGGACAGGGGCTAACGTGGAGACCCAGTACTTC,CASSQIGTGANVETQYF
once,NA,TRBJ2-3,TRBV29-1,TGCAGCGTTGATCCCGCAGGGAATACGCAGTATTTT,CSVDPAGNTQYF
NA,NA,TRBJ2-1,TRBV29-1,TGCAGCGCTTCCTGGGGGGACGACAGGGCGGGGAATGAGCAGTTCTTC,CSASWGDDRAGNEQFF
NA,TRBD2,TRBJ2-1,TRBV7-2,TGTGCCAGCAGGGCAGTCGGGACTAGCGCATACAATGAGCAGTTCTTC,CASRAVGTSAYNEQFF
NA,TRBD1,TRBJ1-2,TRBV19,TGTGCCAGTAGTCCGACAGGGCCCTATGGCTACACCTTC,CASSPTGPYGYTF
NA,TRBD1,TRBJ1-2,TRBV9,TGTGCCAGCAGCGTAGCTTCGGGACAGACAACCAGTGGCTACACCTTC,CASSVASGQTTSGYTF
NA,TRBD1,TRBJ1-1,TRBV30,TGTGCCTGGAACAGGGGAGAGAACACTGAAGCTTTCTTT,CAWNRGENTEAFF
NA,NA,TRBJ2-2,TRBV15,TGTGCCACCAGCAGAGACCGGGGGACCACCGGGGAGCTGTTTTTT,CATSRDRGTTGELFF
NA,TRBD2,TRBJ2-7,TRBV7-9,TGTGCCAGCAGCTTACGACTAGCGGGAGAAACCTACGAGCAGTACTTC,CASSLRLAGETYEQYF
NA,TRBD2,TRBJ2-7,TRBV6-5,TGTGCCAGTGGGCTAGCGGGCTCCTACGAGCAGTACTTC,CASGLAGSYEQYF
NA,NA,TRBJ1-4,TRBV5-1,TGCGCCAGCAGCATTTCAGCAACTAATGAAAAACTGTTTTTT,CASSISATNEKLFF
once,NA,TRBJ2-5,TRBV21-1,TGTGCCAGCAGCGGGGAGACACCTATGAGAGAGACCCAGTACTTC,CASSGETPMRETQYF
NA,NA,TRBJ1-2,TRBV30,TGTGCCTACCTAGGTTATGGCTACACCTTC,CAYLGYGYTF
NA,NA,TRBJ2-1,TRBV11-3,TGTGCCAGCAGCTTAGAGAGTAGCGGCAATGAGCAGTTCTTC,CASSLESSGNEQFF
NA,NA,TRBJ1-2,TRBV28,TGTGCCAGCACCACCCAGGGCTTCGGGTACTATGGCTACACCTTC,CASTTQGFGYYGYTF
NA,NA,TRBJ2-2,TRBV9,TGTGCCAGCAGCGTAGGGAGGAACACCGGGGAGCTGTTTTTT,CASSVGRNTGELFF
NA,TRBD1,TRBJ2-5,TRBV2,TGTGCCAGCAGGCAACAGGGGACCCCGGTCGGGACCCAGTACTTC,CASRQQGTPVGTQYF
NA,TRBD1,TRBJ2-4,TRBV10-1,TGCGCCAGCAGTGAGTCGGTTGGACAGGAAAACATTCAGTACTTC,CASSESVGQENIQYF
NA,NA,TRBJ1-2,TRBV9,TGTGCCAGCAGCGTAGGACAGGACTATGGCTACACCTTC,CASSVGQDYGYTF
NA,NA,TRBJ2-2,TRBV27,TGTGCCAGCAGCCCTCGACAGGATTCCGCCGGGGAGCTGTTTTTT,CASSPRQDSAGELFF